Here is one T cell receptor beta chain with its context. Its antigen is still unknown. Using a J-beta primer mix together with a sample-barcoded 5' primer, a second PCR was run for roughly 6 to 12 cycles. TCRdb called the 5' RACE reads again in MiXCR, with one record for every CDR3 protein. This repertoire shows hundreds of thousands of distinct CDR3 sequences, around 50% found once; its top ten account for around 25%. This sample was included in a study of blood T cells in healthy people across ages. Study-wide results and limits: Estimates of diversity drawn from one million T cells were considered underestimates.

Each donor gave approximately 9.1 milliliters of peripheral blood. Sequenced material: blood. The receptor's source is a man aged 35 to 55 in good health.

The DNA for the CDR3 is TGCGCCAGCAGCGCCCGGGACAGGGGGTCCTACAATGAGCAGTTCTTC. Translated, it gives CASSARDRGSYNEQFF. The rearrangement links TRBV5-1 to TRBJ2-1, with TRBD1 identical over 11 bases. From germline, CDR1 is SGHRS and CDR2 YFSETQ. This CDR3 region has 16 residues. V shed 4 bases and J 1 base; nucleotides not matched to a gene: 4.